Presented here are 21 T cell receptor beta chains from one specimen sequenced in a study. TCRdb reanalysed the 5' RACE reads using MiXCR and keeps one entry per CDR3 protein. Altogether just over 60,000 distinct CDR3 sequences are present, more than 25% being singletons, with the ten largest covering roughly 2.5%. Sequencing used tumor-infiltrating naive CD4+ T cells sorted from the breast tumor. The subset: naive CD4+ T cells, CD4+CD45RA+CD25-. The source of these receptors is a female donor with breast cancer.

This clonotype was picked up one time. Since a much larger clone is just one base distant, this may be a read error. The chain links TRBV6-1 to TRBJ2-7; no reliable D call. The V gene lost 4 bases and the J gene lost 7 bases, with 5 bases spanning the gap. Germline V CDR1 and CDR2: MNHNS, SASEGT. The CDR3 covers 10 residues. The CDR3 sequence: CASSGYEQYF. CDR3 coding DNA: TGTGCCAGCAGTGGATATGAGCAGTACTTC.

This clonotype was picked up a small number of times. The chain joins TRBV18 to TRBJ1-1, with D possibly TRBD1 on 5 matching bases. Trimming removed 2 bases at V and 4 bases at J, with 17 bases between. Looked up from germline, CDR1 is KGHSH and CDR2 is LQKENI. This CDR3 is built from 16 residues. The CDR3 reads CASSPGPPWGSTEAFF. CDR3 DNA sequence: TGTGCCAGCTCACCAGGTCCCCCTTGGGGGTCCACTGAAGCTTTCTTT.

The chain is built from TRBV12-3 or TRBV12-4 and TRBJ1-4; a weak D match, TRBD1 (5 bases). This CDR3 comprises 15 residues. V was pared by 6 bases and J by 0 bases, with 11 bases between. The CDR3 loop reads CASSWGRTTNEKLFF. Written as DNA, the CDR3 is TGTGCCAGCAGCTGGGGCAGGACAACTAATGAAAAACTGTTTTTT.

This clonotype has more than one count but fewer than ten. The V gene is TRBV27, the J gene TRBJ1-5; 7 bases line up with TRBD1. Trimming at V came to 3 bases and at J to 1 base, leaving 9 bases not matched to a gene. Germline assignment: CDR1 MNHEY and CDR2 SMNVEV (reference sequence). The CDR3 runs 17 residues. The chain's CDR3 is CASSFILAGGSNQPQHF. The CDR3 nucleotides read TGTGCCAGCAGTTTCATATTGGCAGGGGGGAGCAATCAGCCCCAGCATTTT.

As DNA, the CDR3 is TGCGCCAGCAGCCCTACGACTAGCGGGGGGTCCTACAATGAGCAGTTCTTC. Amino acids: CASSPTTSGGSYNEQFF. This sequence joins TRBV5-1 and TRBJ2-1; 13 positions agree with TRBD2. The germline CDR1 and CDR2 sequences are SGHRS and YFSETQ. V shed 4 bases and J 1 base; nucleotides not matched to a gene: 5. The CDR3 loop spans 17 amino acids.

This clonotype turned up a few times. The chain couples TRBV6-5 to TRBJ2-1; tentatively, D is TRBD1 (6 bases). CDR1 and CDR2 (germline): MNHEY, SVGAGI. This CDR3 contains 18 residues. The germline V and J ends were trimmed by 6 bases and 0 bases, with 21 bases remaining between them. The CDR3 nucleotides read TGTGCCAGCAGCCCTTTTATGGGGGCGGGTAGCTCCTACAATGAGCAGTTCTTC. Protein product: CASSPFMGAGSSYNEQFF.

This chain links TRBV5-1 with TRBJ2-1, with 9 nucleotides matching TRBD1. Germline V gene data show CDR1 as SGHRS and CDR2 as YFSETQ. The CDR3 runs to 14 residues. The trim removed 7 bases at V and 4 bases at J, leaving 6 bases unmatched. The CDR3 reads CASGTGQGYNEQFF. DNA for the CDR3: TGCGCCAGCGGTACGGGACAGGGATACAATGAGCAGTTCTTC.

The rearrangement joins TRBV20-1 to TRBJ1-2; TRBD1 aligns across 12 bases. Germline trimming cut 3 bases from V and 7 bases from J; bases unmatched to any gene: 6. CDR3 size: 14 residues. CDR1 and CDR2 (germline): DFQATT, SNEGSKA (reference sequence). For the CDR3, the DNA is TGCAGTGCTAGGCGGGGACAGGGGGCCTTTGGCTACACCTTC. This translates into CSARRGQGAFGYTF.

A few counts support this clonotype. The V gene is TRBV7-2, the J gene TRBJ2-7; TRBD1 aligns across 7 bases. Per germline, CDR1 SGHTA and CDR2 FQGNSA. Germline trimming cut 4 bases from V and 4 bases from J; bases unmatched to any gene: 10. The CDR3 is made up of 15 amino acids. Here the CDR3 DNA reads TGTGCCAGCAGCTCCGGACAGGCATTACCTTACGAGCAGTACTTC. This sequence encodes CASSSGQALPYEQYF.

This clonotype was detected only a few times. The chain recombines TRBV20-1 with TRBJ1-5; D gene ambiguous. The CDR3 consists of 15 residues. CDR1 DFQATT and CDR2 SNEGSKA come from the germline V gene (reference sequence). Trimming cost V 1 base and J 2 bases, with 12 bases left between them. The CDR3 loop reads CSARVEVEGNQPQHF. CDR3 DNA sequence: TGCAGTGCTAGAGTGGAGGTGGAGGGCAATCAGCCCCAGCATTTT.

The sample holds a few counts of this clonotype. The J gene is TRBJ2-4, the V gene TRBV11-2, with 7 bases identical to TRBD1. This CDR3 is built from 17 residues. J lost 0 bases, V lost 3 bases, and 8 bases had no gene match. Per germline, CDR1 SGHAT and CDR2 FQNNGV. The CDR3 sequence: CASSFRQGLLAKNIQYF. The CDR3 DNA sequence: TGTGCCAGCAGCTTCCGACAGGGCCTCCTAGCCAAAAACATTCAGTACTTC. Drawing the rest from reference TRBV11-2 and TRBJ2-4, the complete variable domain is EAGVAQSPRYKIIEKRQSVAFWCNPISGHATLYWYQQILGQGPKLLIQFQNNGVVDDSQLPKDRFSAERLKGVDSTLKIQPAKLEDSAVYLCASSFRQGLLAKNIQYFGAGTRLSVL.

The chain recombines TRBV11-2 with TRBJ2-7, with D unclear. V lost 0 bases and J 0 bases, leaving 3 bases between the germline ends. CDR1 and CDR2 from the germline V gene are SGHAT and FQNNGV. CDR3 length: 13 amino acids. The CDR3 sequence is CASSLESSYEQYF. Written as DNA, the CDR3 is TGTGCCAGCAGCTTAGAAAGCTCCTACGAGCAGTACTTC.

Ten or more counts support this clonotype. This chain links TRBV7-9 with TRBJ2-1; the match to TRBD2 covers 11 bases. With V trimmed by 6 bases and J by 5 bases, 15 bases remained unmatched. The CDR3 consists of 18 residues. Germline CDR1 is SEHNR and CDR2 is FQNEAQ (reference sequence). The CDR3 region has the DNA TGTGCCAGCAGGTTCGGGACTAGCGGTCCCGGGACCGACAATGAGCAGTTCTTC. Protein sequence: CASRFGTSGPGTDNEQFF. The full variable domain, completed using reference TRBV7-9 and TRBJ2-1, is DTGVSQNPRHKITKRGQNVTFRCDPISEHNRLYWYRQTLGQGPEFLTYFQNEAQLEKSRLLSDRFSAERPKGSFSTLEIQRTEQGDSAMYLCASRFGTSGPGTDNEQFFGPGTRLTVL.

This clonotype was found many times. CDR3 loop: CASGRFEGSPLHF. The CDR3 region has the DNA TGTGCCAGCGGGCGGTTCGAGGGGTCACCCCTCCACTTT. The chain recombines TRBV9 with TRBJ1-6; D is possibly TRBD1 (5 bases). CDR3 size: 13 residues. The germline V gene has CDR1 SGDLS and CDR2 YYNGEE. Trimming shortened V by 7 bases and J by 10 bases, and 15 bases separated the two germline ends.

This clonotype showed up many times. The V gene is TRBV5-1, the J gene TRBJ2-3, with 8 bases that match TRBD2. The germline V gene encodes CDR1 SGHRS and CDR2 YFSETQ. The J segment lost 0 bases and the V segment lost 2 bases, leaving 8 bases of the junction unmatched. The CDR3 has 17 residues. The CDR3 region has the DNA TGCGCCAGCAGCTTAAACCCAAGCGGGAGCAGCACAGATACGCAGTATTTT. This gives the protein CASSLNPSGSSTDTQYF.

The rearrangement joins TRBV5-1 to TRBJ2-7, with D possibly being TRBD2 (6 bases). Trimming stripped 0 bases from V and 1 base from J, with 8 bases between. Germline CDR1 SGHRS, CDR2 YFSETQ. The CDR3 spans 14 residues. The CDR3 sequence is CASSLAGTSYEQYF. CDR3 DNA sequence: TGCGCCAGCAGCTTGGCCGGGACTTCCTACGAGCAGTACTTC.

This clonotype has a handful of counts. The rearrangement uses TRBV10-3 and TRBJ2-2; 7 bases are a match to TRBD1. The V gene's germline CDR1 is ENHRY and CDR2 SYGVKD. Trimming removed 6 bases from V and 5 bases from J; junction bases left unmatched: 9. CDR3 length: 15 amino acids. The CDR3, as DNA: TGTGCCATCAGATTTACAGGGGCGAGGACCGGGGAGCTGTTTTTT. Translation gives CAIRFTGARTGELFF.

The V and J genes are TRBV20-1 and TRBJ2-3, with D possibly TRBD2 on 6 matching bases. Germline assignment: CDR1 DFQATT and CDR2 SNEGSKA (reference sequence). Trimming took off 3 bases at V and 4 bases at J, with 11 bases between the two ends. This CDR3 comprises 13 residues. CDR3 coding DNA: TGCAGTGCTAGGGAGGGACCCTCAGATACGCAGTATTTT. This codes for CSAREGPSDTQYF.

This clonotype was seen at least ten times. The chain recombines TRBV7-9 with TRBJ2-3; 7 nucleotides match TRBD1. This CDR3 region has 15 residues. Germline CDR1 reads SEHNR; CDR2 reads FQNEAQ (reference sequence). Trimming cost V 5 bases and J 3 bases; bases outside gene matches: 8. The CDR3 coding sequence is TGTGCCAGCAGCCAGCCGACAGGGTTGACAGATACGCAGTATTTT. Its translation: CASSQPTGLTDTQYF.

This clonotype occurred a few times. The CDR3 protein is CASVRGGLLQETQYF. DNA of the CDR3: TGTGCCAGCGTTAGAGGGGGACTGCTCCAAGAGACCCAGTACTTC. The V and J genes are TRBV28 and TRBJ2-5; the D gene could be TRBD1 or TRBD2 (6 bases each). This CDR3 has 15 amino acids. Between the trimmed V and J ends, which lost 8 bases and 1 base, there was a span of 17 bases. Germline lookup yields CDR1 MDHEN and CDR2 SYDVKM.

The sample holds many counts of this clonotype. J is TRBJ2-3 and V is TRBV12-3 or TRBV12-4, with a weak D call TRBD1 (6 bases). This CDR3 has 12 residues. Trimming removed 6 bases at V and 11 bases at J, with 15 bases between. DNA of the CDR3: TGTGCCAGCAGCCGGGACACGGGGAGGCAGTATTTT. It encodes CASSRDTGRQYF.